The 2 T cell receptor beta chains below were found in one sample sequenced in a study of blood T cells in healthy people across ages. Alongside a J-beta primer mix, a sample-barcoded 5' primer served in a second PCR lasting about 7 to 12 cycles. In TCRdb, the 5' RACE reads were re-called with MiXCR into one record per CDR3 protein. The repertoire includes about 1.4 million distinct CDR3 sequences, approximately 59% of them detected once, and about 6.3% sits in the top ten. Sequencing was done on a sample of blood. All receptors derive from a man between 18 and 35 years old in good health.

The V and J genes are TRBV29-1 and TRBJ2-2; D not resolved. Trimming pared 7 bases from V and 0 bases from J, leaving 9 bases between. This CDR3 is 13 amino acids long. Germline-derived CDR1 and CDR2 are SQVTM and ANQGSEA. CDR3 nucleotides: TGCAGCGCTACCGGTGCGAACACCGGGGAGCTGTTTTTT. Amino acids: CSATGANTGELFF.

This clonotype has only one observation. The chain carries TRBV20-1 and TRBJ2-5; TRBD2 matches at 11 bases. The J call may be wrong; the DNA end is better matched by TRBJ2-7. Per the germline V gene, CDR1 is DFQATT and CDR2 is SNEGSKA (reference sequence). This CDR3 has 16 amino acids. CDR3 in amino acids: CSARDLTSGRYYEQYF. CDR3 coding DNA: TGCAGTGCTAGAGATCTCACTAGCGGGAGATACTACGAGCAGTACTTC.